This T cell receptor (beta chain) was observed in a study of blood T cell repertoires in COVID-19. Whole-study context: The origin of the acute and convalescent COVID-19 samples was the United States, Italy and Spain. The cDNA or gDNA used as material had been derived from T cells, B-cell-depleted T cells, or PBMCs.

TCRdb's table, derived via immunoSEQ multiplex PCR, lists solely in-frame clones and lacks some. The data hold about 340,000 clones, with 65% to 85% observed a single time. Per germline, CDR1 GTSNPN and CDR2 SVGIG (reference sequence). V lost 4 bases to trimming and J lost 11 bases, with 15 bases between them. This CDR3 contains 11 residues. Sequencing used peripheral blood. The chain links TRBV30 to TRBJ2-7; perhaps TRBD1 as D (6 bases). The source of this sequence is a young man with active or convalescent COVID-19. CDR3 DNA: TGTGCCTGGACGGTTAGGACAGTAAAGTACTTC. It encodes CAWTVRTVKYF.